The rows below give T cell receptor beta chains drawn from one sample of a study of control samples from healthy donors and cancer patients. The table came from immunoSEQ multiplex PCR; TCRdb's copy has only in-frame clones and leaves some out. This sample has about 98,000 clones, with roughly three quarters found just once. The sample consisted of blood. These receptors were taken from a woman in her twenties or thirties in good health. Each CDR3 is given without its conserved first and last residue.

J gene,V gene,CDR3 protein
TRBJ2-2,TRBV18,ASSLEQGALNTGELF
TRBJ1-2,TRBV6-6,ASSREGYT
TRBJ1-3,TRBV11-2,ASSRQDPAGNTIY
TRBJ2-2,TRBV6-6,ASSFRQAGNTGELF
TRBJ1-2,TRBV12-3/TRBV12-4,ASSLRGAGYT
TRBJ2-5,TRBV15,ATNQGYQETQY
TRBJ2-5,TRBV6-2/TRBV6-3,ASSPLTGPGETQY
TRBJ1-1,TRBV6-2/TRBV6-3,ASSYSIGGRLEAF
TRBJ1-5,TRBV30,AWSASQGPRRPQH
TRBJ1-2,TRBV3-1/TRBV3-2,ASSQDGGRGFVYT
TRBJ1-1,TRBV11-2,ASSLYVMNTEAF
TRBJ2-6,TRBV18,ASSPVVLTSGANVLT
TRBJ2-5,TRBV27,ASSFLTEETQY
TRBJ1-2,TRBV16,ASSQGQDYGYT
TRBJ1-1,TRBV18,ASSPRPLGGAFIEAF
TRBJ1-1,TRBV7-8,ASSNYQGEAF
TRBJ2-1,TRBV27,ASSFRGGGEQF
TRBJ2-7,TRBV7-2,ASSSDRLPYEQY